The clone carrying this TCR beta chain was picked up a small number of times. What it binds is not known. This entry is derived from a study of response to subunit inactivated influenza vaccine. This CDR3 is 13 amino acids long. Germline CDR1 is SGHVS and CDR2 is FQNEAQ. V was cut by 4 bases and J by 0 bases, with 6 bases left in between. TCRdb re-analysed the RT-PCR reads in MiXCR, keeping a single row per CDR3 protein. The sample shows roughly 700,000 distinct CDR3 sequences, about a sixth of them seen only once. Overall study findings and caveats: It was the authors' suggestion that each seasonal influenza vaccination recruits few new T cells.

The chain employs TRBV7-8 and TRBJ1-2; D gene uncertain. Sequenced here: PBMCs from blood, sampled 11 to 12 days after vaccination. The sequence was obtained from a man aged 50 to 59 who received an inactivated influenza vaccine. In DNA form, the CDR3 reads TGTGCCAGCAGCTCCAGAACTAACTATGGCTACACCTTC. It is translated as CASSSRTNYGYTF.